One and the same sample provided the 2 T cell receptor beta chains below, sequenced in a study of T cell repertoires in cytomegalovirus infection (dated by TCRdb to 2018 to 2020). Sequencing instrument: Illumina HiSeq 1500. TCRdb cleaned the public reads at Q25 with fastp, built clones with MiXCR and kept in-frame beta chains. Each entry is one CDR3 protein sequence, shown with its most common DNA and genes. The sample has approximately 500,000 distinct CDR3 sequences on record, approximately 10% of them singletons. The leading ten clones occupy roughly 10% of the sample. Sequences were obtained from PBMCs. The receptors here all came from a human donor in good health (CMV status not recorded). Some clones in this sample may be carry-over from other donors' samples.

This clonotype occurred many times. The chain combines TRBV7-2 with TRBJ1-5; no clear D. V was shortened by 2 bases and J by 4 bases, with 9 bases between the two germline ends. Per germline, CDR1 SGHTA and CDR2 FQGNSA. The CDR3 spans 14 residues. The CDR3 DNA is TGTGCCAGCAGCTTAACAGTCCAGAATCAGCCCCAGCATTTT. It translates to CASSLTVQNQPQHF.

This clonotype has ten or more counts. This chain connects TRBV20-1 to TRBJ2-3; D gene uncertain. The CDR3 is made up of 14 amino acids. Germline-derived CDR1 and CDR2 are DFQATT and SNEGSKA (reference sequence). V lost 0 bases, J lost 3 bases, and 10 bases lay in between. For the CDR3, the DNA is TGCAGTGCTAGAGATAACCAAGGGACAGATACGCAGTATTTT. Protein: CSARDNQGTDTQYF.